The source of this T cell receptor (beta chain) is a study of control samples from healthy donors and cancer patients. Germline-derived CDR1 and CDR2 are LNHDA and SQIVND (reference sequence). V was cut by 7 bases and J by 2 bases, with 11 bases left in between. This CDR3 region has 13 residues. The table came from immunoSEQ multiplex PCR; TCRdb's copy has only in-frame clones and leaves some out. The sample consists of under 100,000 clones, about 89% of them appearing once. The chain recombines TRBV19 with TRBJ1-1; D is possibly TRBD1 (5 bases). The source of this sequence is a woman aged 45-65 years with colorectal cancer. The material sequenced was PBMCs. This chain's CDR3 is CASIRTTNTEAFF. The CDR3 DNA sequence: TGTGCCAGTATACGGACAACTAACACTGAAGCTTTCTTT. Together with reference TRBV19 and TRBJ1-1, the CDR3 gives the full variable domain: DGGITQSPKYLFRKEGQNVTLSCEQNLNHDAMYWYRQDPGQGLRLIYYSQIVNDFQKGDIAEGYSVSREKKESFPLTVTSAQKNPTAFYLCASIRTTNTEAFFGQGTRLTVV.